This T cell receptor (beta chain) comes out of a study of metastatic and nonmetastatic thyroid tumors. This CDR3 is 16 amino acids long. Germline V CDR1 and CDR2: MNHEY, SMNVEV (reference sequence). No treatment of any kind had been given to any patient before thyroid surgery. Study results and limitations: TCR beta diversity was reportedly significantly higher in malignant thyroid tumors than benign nodules, in blood and tumor.

As regards this clone: Its antigen remains unidentified. Possible read error: a much larger clone is one base away.

TCRdb recomputed clones from the PCR reads via MiXCR. The data contain 15,000 or so clones, roughly 24% of them singletons. Material for sequencing was tumor tissue. This rearrangement joins TRBV27 to TRBJ1-4; D is undetermined. This TCR was recovered from a female donor with papillary thyroid cancer or a benign thyroid nodule (not recorded which). Some clones in this sample may be carry-over from other donors' samples. The CDR3 reads CACSAFRQSTNEKLFF. DNA for the CDR3: TGTGCCTGCAGTGCTTTCAGGCAGTCAACTAATGAAAAACTGTTTTTT.